This T cell receptor beta chain was sequenced for a study of T cells in Graves' hyperthyroidism and ophthalmopathy. Study-wide findings and caveats: Blood samples included most of the expanded thyroid clonotypes exceeding 0.001.

As concerns this clonotype: Its antigen is undetermined.

Amplification yielded TCR beta CDR3 regions, with RNA transcripts as the source. The HTBI primer set was used in a first-round RT-PCR of the TCR CDR3. TCRdb processed the multiplex PCR reads anew with MiXCR; each CDR3 protein has one entry. The sample includes a few hundred thousand distinct CDR3 sequences, about half of them seen just once. The CDR3 has 16 amino acids. The ends lost 8 bases at V and 4 bases at J; junction bases unmatched: 17. From germline, CDR1 is SQVTM and CDR2 ANQGSEA. Patients showing uncontrolled infection, other autoimmune disease, pregnancy or lactation were ineligible. Diagnoses used clinical symptoms, serum thyroxine and TRAb, thyroid ultrasound and orbital computed tomography.

This sequence originates from a woman aged 18-29 years with Graves' hyperthyroidism. The chain carries TRBV29-1 and TRBJ1-2, with 9 bases identical to TRBD1. Sequenced input: peripheral blood or thyroid tissue (not recorded which). CDR3 sequence reads: CSLSLRGQGAGYGYTF. CDR3 bases: TGCAGCCTATCCCTTAGGGGACAGGGCGCGGGCTATGGCTACACCTTC.